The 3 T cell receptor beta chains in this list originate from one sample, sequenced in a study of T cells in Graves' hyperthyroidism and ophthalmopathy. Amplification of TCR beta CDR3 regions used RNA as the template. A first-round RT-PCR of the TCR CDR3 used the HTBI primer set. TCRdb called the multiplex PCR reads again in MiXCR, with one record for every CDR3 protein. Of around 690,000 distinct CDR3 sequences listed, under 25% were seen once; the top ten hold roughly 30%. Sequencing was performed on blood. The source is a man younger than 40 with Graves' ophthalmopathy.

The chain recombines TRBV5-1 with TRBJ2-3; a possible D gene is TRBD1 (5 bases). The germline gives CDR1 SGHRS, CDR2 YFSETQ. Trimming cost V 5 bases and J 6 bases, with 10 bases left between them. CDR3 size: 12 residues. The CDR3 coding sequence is TGCGCCAGCAGGGACATGGCGGATACGCAGTATTTT. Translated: CASRDMADTQYF.

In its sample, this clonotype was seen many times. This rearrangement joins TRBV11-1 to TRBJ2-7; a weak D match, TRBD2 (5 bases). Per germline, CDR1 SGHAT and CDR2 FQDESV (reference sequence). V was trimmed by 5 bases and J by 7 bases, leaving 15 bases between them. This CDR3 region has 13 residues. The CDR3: CASSPREGREQYF. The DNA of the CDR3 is TGTGCCAGCAGCCCCCGAGAGGGCCGGGAGCAGTACTTC.

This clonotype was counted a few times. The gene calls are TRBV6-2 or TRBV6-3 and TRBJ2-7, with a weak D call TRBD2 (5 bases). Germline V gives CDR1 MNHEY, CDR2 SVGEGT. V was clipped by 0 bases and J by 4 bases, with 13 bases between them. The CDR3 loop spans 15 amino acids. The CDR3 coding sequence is TGTGCCAGCAGTTACTCGACGGGATCCGCGTACGAGCAGTACTTC. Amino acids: CASSYSTGSAYEQYF.